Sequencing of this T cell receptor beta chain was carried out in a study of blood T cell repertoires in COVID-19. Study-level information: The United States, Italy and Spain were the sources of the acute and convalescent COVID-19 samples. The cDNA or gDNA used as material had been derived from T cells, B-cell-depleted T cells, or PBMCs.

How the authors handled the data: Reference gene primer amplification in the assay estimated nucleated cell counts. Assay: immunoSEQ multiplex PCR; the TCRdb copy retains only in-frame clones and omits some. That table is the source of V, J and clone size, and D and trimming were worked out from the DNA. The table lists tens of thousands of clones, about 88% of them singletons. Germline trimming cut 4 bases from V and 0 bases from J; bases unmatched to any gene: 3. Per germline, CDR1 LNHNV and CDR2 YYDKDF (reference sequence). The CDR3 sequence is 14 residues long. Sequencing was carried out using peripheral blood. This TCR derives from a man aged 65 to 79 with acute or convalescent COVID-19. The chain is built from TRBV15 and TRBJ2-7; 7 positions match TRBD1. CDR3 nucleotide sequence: TGTGCCACCAGCAAGACAGGGTCCTCCTACGAGCAGTACTTC. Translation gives CATSKTGSSYEQYF.